Sequencing of this T cell receptor (beta chain) was carried out in a study of blood T cell repertoires in COVID-19. Whole-study context: Sources were T cells, B-cell-depleted T cells, or PBMCs; the material itself was cDNA or gDNA.

Produced via immunoSEQ multiplex PCR; TCRdb's table is partial and in-frame only. The sample lists 200,000 to 250,000 clones, 82% seen once, with about 3.3% in the top ten. The germline gives CDR1 LGHNA, CDR2 YNFKEQ. The CDR3 contains 13 residues. V lost 4 bases and J lost 7, with 8 bases in between. This clone was seen just once. The sample was PBMCs or T cells enriched from blood (not recorded which). The rearrangement links TRBV4-2 to TRBJ1-6; no definite D call. This clonotype was sampled from a woman aged 60-70 years who had recovered from COVID-19. CDR3 protein: CASSPEQNSPLHF. The CDR3 nucleotides are TGTGCCAGCAGCCCAGAACAGAATTCACCCCTCCACTTT.